The rows below give T cell receptor beta chains drawn from one sample of a study of T cells in Graves' hyperthyroidism and ophthalmopathy. TCRdb re-derived calls from the multiplex PCR reads in MiXCR, one entry per CDR3 protein. Seen here are a few hundred thousand distinct CDR3 sequences, roughly a fifth observed once, and the top ten hold around 45%. Material: blood. The origin of the receptors is a woman aged 50 to 60 with Graves' hyperthyroidism. Both conserved end residues are part of each CDR3.

TRBV5-1 14 CASSLSPTTGELFF
TRBV7-8 16 CASSPRDRTMNTEAFF
TRBV28 14 CASSGRGRDTEAFF
TRBV3-1 16 CASSRKYSKHQETQYF
TRBV6-1 16 CASSRTGSSYNSPLHF
TRBV12-3/TRBV12-4 14 CASSSGRWVYGYTF
TRBV6-1 14 CASRQTLSTDTQYF
TRBV11-2 13 CASRRNAGYEQYF
TRBV15 16 CATTVFGTDNTGELFF
TRBV20-1 14 CRTGRLAGSGEQYF
TRBV10-3 16 CAISEGRGAGTDTQYF
TRBV5-1 16 CASSLRLGGTDSPLHF
TRBV6-1 11 CATIWVATLHF
TRBV2 15 CASRLSGANTGELFF
TRBV5-1 14 CASSLQVMNTEAFF
TRBV6-5 15 CASSFGTGSGNTIYF
TRBV20-1 15 CSAIEWSGGSYGYTF
TRBV30 15 CAWSVRVWGTDTQYF
TRBV18 13 CASSPRIQETQYF
TRBV3-1 14 CASSQSDRFYEQYF
TRBV12-3/TRBV12-4 15 CASSLRREGSYEQYF
TRBV7-3 15 CASSLNGLEYNEQFF
TRBV20-1 16 CSAKTPGLAGNNEQFF
TRBV30 14 CAWSGRARGNEQYF
TRBV19 13 CASSMTGAYGYTF
TRBV24-1 16 CATSDFSSGHYNEQFF
TRBV28 19 CASSLSGLDRSGWNQPQHF
TRBV7-2 14 CASSSSWSTDTQYF
TRBV3-1 14 CASSQGRGNYGYTF
TRBV19 15 CASSMWDTSNQPQHF
TRBV2 12 CASSEAGDEQFF
TRBV20-1 15 CSARPGTGVNYGYTF
TRBV6-1 13 CASIDTGAGELFF
TRBV20-1 14 CSARGTGGGTEAFF
TRBV3-1 13 CASSPDLRAGAFF
TRBV18 13 CASSPTINTEAFF
TRBV18 14 CASSGQGGNSPLHF
TRBV19 14 CASSIPKSNQPQHF
TRBV20-1 15 CSAPDPRGRDTEAFF
TRBV28 16 CASSFGRGGSTDTQYF
TRBV14 14 CASSLNRGGTEAFF
TRBV11-2 15 CASSPGVGWMETQYF
TRBV12-3/TRBV12-4 14 CASSFWAGTDTQYF
TRBV12-3/TRBV12-4 17 CASSSDRGHLVNTEAFF
TRBV3-1 12 CASSQEFHEQYF